Below are 29 T cell receptor beta chains sequenced from a single sample in a study of T cell changes during pregnancy in multiple sclerosis. Sequencing used immunoSEQ multiplex PCR; TCRdb keeps in-frame clones, though not all of them. This table has tens of thousands of clones, 90% to 95% appearing once. The input for sequencing was CD4+ T cells from peripheral blood mononuclear cells, taken before pregnancy. The receptors were sampled from a female donor with multiple sclerosis, enrolled in a pregnancy study.

The chain carries TRBV5-6 and TRBJ1-2; the D gene is possibly TRBD1 (6 bases). The CDR3 is 17 residues long. The V and J ends lost 1 base and 8 bases respectively, with 24 bases between them. In germline, CDR1 is SGHDT, CDR2 YYEEEE. The CDR3 nucleotides read TGTGCCAGCAGCTTGCCCACCGAAGTCAGGGCGCAGGGGGGCTACACCTTC. Translated: CASSLPTEVRAQGGYTF.

The rearrangement links TRBV7-2 to TRBJ1-2; D may be TRBD1 (6 bases). This CDR3 comprises 14 residues. V was clipped by 8 bases and J by 1 base, with 14 bases between them. Germline CDR1 reads SGHTA; CDR2 reads FQGNSA. The CDR3 bases are TGTGCCAGCCGGGGGGACATTCTTAACTATGGCTACACCTTC. This sequence encodes CASRGDILNYGYTF.

This sequence joins TRBV6-9 and TRBJ1-5; no clear D gene. This CDR3 contains 15 residues. The germline V gene has CDR1 MNHGY and CDR2 SVAAGI. V was cut by 4 bases and J by 0 bases, with 10 bases left in between. CDR3: CASSLEAYSNQPQHF. The CDR3 DNA is TGTGCCAGCAGTTTAGAAGCTTATAGCAATCAGCCCCAGCATTTT.

The chain employs TRBV12-5 and TRBJ2-5; perhaps TRBD2 as D (5 bases). The germline V gene encodes CDR1 LGHNT and CDR2 FRNRAP. The V gene lost 3 bases and the J gene lost 1 base, with 6 bases spanning the gap. The CDR3 is 13 amino acids. The DNA of the CDR3 is TGTGCTAGTGGTTTACGGGGCCAAGAGACCCAGTACTTC. Its protein product is CASGLRGQETQYF.

The J gene is TRBJ2-1, the V gene TRBV9; 10 nucleotides line up with TRBD2. This CDR3 contains 17 residues. Trimming cost V 4 bases and J 0 bases; bases outside gene matches: 7. Germline-derived CDR1 and CDR2 are SGDLS and YYNGEE. CDR3 bases: TGTGCCAGCAGCCTAAAGCGGGGGGGCGCCTCCTACAATGAGCAGTTCTTC. It specifies CASSLKRGGASYNEQFF.

The chain joins TRBV7-2 to TRBJ2-3, with 14 positions matching TRBD2. V was clipped by 5 bases and J by 6 bases; unmatched bases: 7. The CDR3 totals 16 residues. The germline V gene has CDR1 SGHTA and CDR2 FQGNSA. The CDR3 spells CASSLRTSGGWDTQYF. The CDR3 DNA follows: TGTGCCAGCAGCCTGAGGACTAGCGGGGGGTGGGATACGCAGTATTTT.

This clone was counted between two and nine times. The CDR3 DNA is TGTGCCAGCAGTCTGGAGGGGAACACTGAAGCTTTCTTT. Encoded protein: CASSLEGNTEAFF. The gene calls are TRBV9 and TRBJ1-1, with D unclear. Trimming removed 5 bases at V and 1 base at J, with 9 bases between. The CDR3 extends over 13 amino acids. Per the germline V gene, CDR1 is SGDLS and CDR2 is YYNGEE.

The chain recombines TRBV30 with TRBJ1-1; D gene unclear. Trimming removed 0 bases from V and 1 base from J, with 6 bases in between. The V gene's germline CDR1 is GTSNPN and CDR2 SVGIG (reference sequence). The CDR3 consists of 13 residues. This CDR3 is CAWSVGGNTEAFF. For the CDR3, the DNA is TGTGCCTGGAGTGTAGGAGGGAACACTGAAGCTTTCTTT.

The J gene is TRBJ1-2, the V gene TRBV18; D gene uncertain. CDR3 size: 14 residues. The germline V gene encodes CDR1 KGHSH and CDR2 LQKENI. The V end was cut by 2 bases, the J end by 4 bases, with 11 bases between. CDR3 nucleotides: TGTGCCAGCTCACCATTTGAGGGCGCCTATGGCTACACCTTC. Protein sequence: CASSPFEGAYGYTF.

The chain is built from TRBV5-1 and TRBJ1-6; TRBD1 agrees at 7 bases. CDR3 length: 14 residues. V was clipped by 4 bases and J by 7 bases; unmatched bases: 5. Germline assignment: CDR1 SGHRS and CDR2 YFSETQ. The CDR3 reads CASSVGQLNSPLHF. The CDR3 nucleotides are TGCGCCAGCAGCGTGGGACAGCTAAATTCACCCCTCCACTTT.

J is TRBJ2-1 and V is TRBV5-4; 7 bases align to TRBD1. V shed 0 bases, J shed 0 bases, and the junction held 9 bases outside the gene matches. The germline gives CDR1 SGHNT, CDR2 YYREEE (reference sequence). The CDR3 is 18 amino acids. The CDR3 DNA reads TGTGCCAGCAGCTTGGCTACAGGGGCTGGTAGCTCCTACAATGAGCAGTTCTTC. It is translated as CASSLATGAGSSYNEQFF.

The count of this clone is one. The chain uses TRBV5-4 and TRBJ2-7; D may be TRBD1 (5 bases). The CDR3 consists of 14 residues. V was shortened by 3 bases and J by 7 bases, with 17 bases between the two germline ends. Looked up from germline, CDR1 is SGHNT and CDR2 is YYREEE (reference sequence). CDR3: CASSSGAGPGEQYF. CDR3 nucleotide sequence: TGTGCCAGCAGCTCTGGGGCAGGGCCGGGTGAGCAGTACTTC.

The rearrangement uses TRBV6-4 and TRBJ2-7; TRBD2 matches at 7 bases. This CDR3 region has 15 residues. V was clipped by 6 bases and J by 0 bases; unmatched bases: 8. CDR1 and CDR2 (germline): MRHNA, SNTAGT. The chain's CDR3 is CASRKAGISSYEQYF. For the CDR3, the DNA is TGTGCCAGCAGAAAAGCGGGGATCTCCTCCTACGAGCAGTACTTC.

This chain connects TRBV29-1 to TRBJ1-1; 10 bases are shared with TRBD1. Germline V CDR1 and CDR2: SQVTM, ANQGSEA. The V gene end was trimmed by 6 bases and the J gene end by 5 bases; junction bases not matched to a gene: 6. This CDR3 spans 13 amino acids. Here the CDR3 DNA reads TGCAGCGTATGGACAGGGGGTTGGACTGAAGCTTTCTTT. It encodes CSVWTGGWTEAFF. Full variable domain (rest looked up from reference TRBV29-1 and TRBJ1-1): SAVISQKPSRDICQRGTSLTIQCQVDSQVTMMFWYRQQPGQSLTLIATANQGSEATYESGFVIDKFPISRPNLTFSTLTVSNMSPEDSSIYLCSVWTGGWTEAFFGQGTRLTVV.

The chain combines TRBV19 with TRBJ2-7; 11 bases agree with TRBD1. J gave up 4 bases and V 4 bases, and 9 bases lay outside the gene matches. The CDR3 loop spans 16 amino acids. Germline-derived CDR1 and CDR2 are LNHDA and SQIVND (reference sequence). DNA of the CDR3: TGTGCCAGTAGTAACTCTGGCGGGACAGGGGGATACGAGCAGTACTTC. Amino acids: CASSNSGGTGGYEQYF.

This chain joins TRBV19 and TRBJ1-2, with TRBD1 matching over 7 bases. The CDR3 is 15 residues long. Germline V CDR1 and CDR2: LNHDA, SQIVND (reference sequence). With 4 bases clipped from V and 4 bases from J, the junction kept 9 bases outside the gene matches. The CDR3 DNA sequence: TGTGCCAGTAGTACCACAGGGGCGCTGGGCTATGGCTACACCTTC. The encoded protein is CASSTTGALGYGYTF.

The chain employs TRBV19 and TRBJ1-2, with D uncertain. The germline CDR1 and CDR2 sequences are LNHDA and SQIVND (reference sequence). V was trimmed by 0 bases and J by 4 bases, leaving 6 bases between them. This CDR3 is 13 amino acids long. This chain's CDR3 is CASSIEEGYGYTF. CDR3 DNA sequence: TGTGCCAGTAGTATAGAGGAGGGCTATGGCTACACCTTC.

The chain is built from TRBV18 and TRBJ1-1, with TRBD1 as a possible D gene (5 bases). Trimming took 1 base from V and 2 from J, leaving 8 bases between them. Germline V CDR1 and CDR2: KGHSH, LQKENI. This CDR3 spans 14 amino acids. CDR3 in amino acids: CASSPRDYNTEAFF. The CDR3 DNA reads TGTGCCAGCTCACCACGGGACTATAACACTGAAGCTTTCTTT.

The chain is built from TRBV9 and TRBJ1-2; the match to TRBD1 covers 7 bases. The germline gives CDR1 SGDLS, CDR2 YYNGEE. The junction had 3 bases not matched to a gene; V was cut back by 0 bases and J by 1 base. The CDR3 sequence is 15 residues long. The CDR3 sequence: CASSVAGQINYGYTF. DNA of the CDR3: TGTGCCAGCAGCGTAGCGGGACAGATTAACTATGGCTACACCTTC.

The chain links TRBV5-1 to TRBJ1-1; TRBD1 might be the D (5 bases). Per the germline V gene, CDR1 is SGHRS and CDR2 is YFSETQ. V shed 0 bases and J shed 1 base, with 10 bases lying between them. CDR3 length: 15 residues. CDR3 residues: CASSLDPQENTEAFF. In DNA form, the CDR3 reads TGCGCCAGCAGCTTGGACCCACAGGAGAACACTGAAGCTTTCTTT.

The chain recombines TRBV5-6 with TRBJ1-2, with a possible D match to TRBD1 (5 bases). The CDR3 has 13 residues. Trimming took off 4 bases at V and 4 bases at J, with 11 bases between the two ends. Germline-derived CDR1 and CDR2 are SGHDT and YYEEEE. The CDR3: CASSDSAGYGYTF. CDR3 DNA: TGTGCCAGCAGCGACAGCGCTGGCTATGGCTACACCTTC.

The chain combines TRBV30 with TRBJ1-2; 8 nucleotides align to TRBD1. Germline CDR1 and CDR2: GTSNPN and SVGIG (reference sequence). The ends lost 3 bases at V and 0 bases at J; junction bases unmatched: 18. CDR3 length: 19 residues. CDR3 loop: CAWREVRTGRTSANYGYTF. CDR3 nucleotides: TGTGCCTGGAGGGAAGTAAGGACAGGGAGAACGAGCGCTAACTATGGCTACACCTTC.

The chain couples TRBV7-2 to TRBJ2-1, with 14 bases that match TRBD2. Trimming took 5 bases from V and 8 from J; bases not matched to a gene: 5. Germline V lookup: CDR1 SGHTA, CDR2 FQGNSA. The CDR3 contains 15 residues. CDR3 in amino acids: CASSRTSGGPHEQFF. The CDR3 DNA follows: TGTGCCAGCAGCAGGACTAGCGGGGGGCCCCATGAGCAGTTCTTC.

V is TRBV4-1 and J is TRBJ1-2; 7 bases match TRBD1. J was trimmed by 7 bases and V by 3 bases; bases with no gene match: 5. Germline-derived CDR1 and CDR2 are MGHRA and YSYEKL. This CDR3 is 13 amino acids long. The CDR3 DNA sequence: TGCGCCAGCAGCCAGACGTGGACAGGTGGCTACACCTTC. Translated: CASSQTWTGGYTF.

The chain joins TRBV9 to TRBJ2-5, with 8 bases fitting TRBD2. The CDR3 runs to 15 residues. Germline V CDR1 and CDR2: SGDLS, YYNGEE. J gave up 4 bases and V 3 bases, and 8 bases lay outside the gene matches. CDR3 amino acids: CASSAREGRGETQYF. DNA for the CDR3: TGTGCCAGCAGCGCCCGGGAGGGCCGGGGAGAGACCCAGTACTTC.

The chain has TRBV7-2 and TRBJ2-2, with 8 nucleotides matching TRBD1. Trimming cost V 3 bases and J 4 bases; bases outside gene matches: 1. CDR3 length equals 14 residues. CDR1 and CDR2 (germline): SGHTA, FQGNSA. CDR3 protein: CASSFTGGTGELFF. In DNA form, the CDR3 reads TGTGCCAGCAGCTTTACAGGGGGCACCGGGGAGCTGTTTTTT.

The chain employs TRBV7-2 and TRBJ1-2; D uncertain. The V gene lost 4 bases and the J gene lost 2 bases, with 5 bases spanning the gap. CDR1 is SGHTA and CDR2 is FQGNSA in the germline V gene. CDR3 length: 12 amino acids. The CDR3: CASSSGNYGYTF. In DNA form, the CDR3 reads TGTGCCAGCAGCTCCGGGAACTATGGCTACACCTTC.

This clone was found once. The rearrangement uses TRBV27 and TRBJ2-7; tentatively, D is TRBD1 (5 bases). This CDR3 has 15 amino acids. The V gene lost 3 bases and the J gene lost 0 bases, with 12 bases spanning the gap. Germline loops: CDR1 MNHEY, CDR2 SMNVEV (reference sequence). The CDR3 bases are TGTGCCAGCAGTTTTGTAGGGGCTCTCTCCTACGAGCAGTACTTC. The encoded protein is CASSFVGALSYEQYF.

This clone was seen once. In nucleotides, the CDR3 is TGTGCCAGCAGCTTACTGAGCGGGGGGGTAACAGATACGCAGTATTTT. Its translation is CASSLLSGGVTDTQYF. The rearrangement uses TRBV7-3 and TRBJ2-3; 10 bases line up with TRBD2. With V trimmed by 2 bases and J by 3 bases, 5 bases remained unmatched. The CDR3 contains 16 residues. Germline CDR1 is SGHTA and CDR2 is FQGTGA.